This TCR beta chain was retrieved from a study of persistence of HIV-infected CD4 T cells (dated by TCRdb to about 2020). A note on the overall study: The study isolated CMV- and HIV-1 Gag-responding CD4+ T cells from ART-treated individuals to examine antigen-driven clonal expansion of HIV-1-infected cells. Peripheral blood samples of up to 180 mL were obtained at multiple time points, with the exception of two participants, for whom leukapheresis was performed at a single time point. The clonality of all cells in each sorted population was assessed by TCRbeta sequencing, whereas the clonality of infected cells was assessed by proviral sequencing. In the cross-participant TCR cluster analysis, roughly 8 participants were included for CMV and about 7 participants were included for Gag. The median time participants had been on suppressive ART was about eight years. What the study reported, not specific to this receptor: A correlation was observed between TCR oligoclonality and proviral oligoclonality within the same sorted populations. TCRbeta richness in CMV- and Gag-responding cells was significantly lower than in anti-CD3/anti-CD28-responding cells; CMV-responding cells had higher oligoclonality than CD3/CD28-stimulated and Gag-responding cells. Antigen-responding cells were enriched for expanded CDR3beta sequences that were degenerate, which suggests that CD4+ responses to CMV and Gag underwent convergent selection. The study involved few individuals and tested only a limited range of antigens. Restriction of bulk TCR analyses to the rare CMV-responding cells that actually carried HIV-1 proviruses was not possible.

The immunoSEQ hsTCRB assay version 4, run in survey mode, was used to sequence TCRbeta repertoires from genomic DNA. Genomic DNA was diluted to about 9.4 ng/uL, using up to about 1 ug per sample for TCRbeta sequencing. Per the original workflow: TCRbeta data were analyzed in ImmunoSeq Analyzer 3.0, with diversity computed on productive nucleotide rearrangements. Using the Immunarch R package, the improved Chao index served to estimate lower-bound TCR diversity and the Gini coefficient served to estimate clonality. Different nucleotide rearrangements encoding the same CDR3beta amino acid sequence were counted as distinct clonotypes. TCRbeta sequences significantly enriched in antigen-responding cells relative to anti-CD3/anti-CD28-activated cells were identified by differential abundance analysis. GLIPH2 clustered TCRs by predicted peptide-MHC specificity, both within individual participants and across merged participant data sets. What TCRdb holds here is the immuneACCESS table cut down to in-frame rearrangements. Part of the clones is not present; checked against another copy, under half of the missing clones reflect an unresolved V gene, and the others are unexplained. V and J calls and clone size come straight from that table; D and trimming were deduced from the DNA. This sample has just under 65,000 clones in its table, and less than 85% of those were observed once. Under 2% of the sample belongs to the ten largest clones.

V was cut back by 1 base and J by 8 bases, leaving a gap of 17 bases between them. CDR1 MGHRA and CDR2 YSYEKL are derived from the germline V gene. The cysteine opens and the phenylalanine closes a CDR3 of 15 amino acids. The read is trimmed to its CDR3 DNA, 45 bases read in frame from base 1. With respect to this clone: Its binding antigen is unknown. No base qualities exist here, and no much larger clone lies one base off it.

The label giving this sample's treatment or condition can be read as: suppressive antiretroviral therapy. Cells were stimulated with a pool of overlapping HIV-1 Gag 15-mer peptides at 0.95 to 1 ug per peptide per mL. Memory populations depleted of antigen-responding cells were obtained by sorting nonresponding CD40L-negative CD69-negative CD45RO-high memory CD4+ T cells. Participants were HIV-1-infected adults who started suppressive ART during chronic infection. For at least 4 years, the participants' plasma HIV-1 RNA had been undetectable, below 50 copies/mL. To be included, a participant needed positive CMV serology and a CD4+ T cell count above 400 cells/uL. Before stimulation, PBMCs were isolated using density centrifugation and depleted of CD8+ T cells. For around 17 hours, CD8-depleted PBMCs were stimulated with anti-CD28/CD49d costimulation, a CD40-blocking antibody, and enfuvirtide, which was added to prevent new infections. Cell sorting was done on a Beckman Coulter MoFlo Legacy or XDP sorter, and dead cells were excluded with propidium iodide. Genomic DNA was extracted using the QIAamp DNA Mini Kit for samples with more than one million cells and using the Quick-DNA Microprep Kit for all other samples.

The sequence was obtained from an adult man with HIV who was CMV-seropositive. Material: CD4+ T cells sorted from PBMCs after roughly 17-hour stimulation, obtained from a patient who received antiretroviral therapy. Interpreted using the paper, the cell subset or site label stands for: CD40L-CD69- CD45RO-high memory CD4 T cells not responding to Gag peptides. The chain employs TRBV4-1 and TRBJ1-2, and TRBD1 may be the D gene, going by 5 matching bases. The CDR3 region reads CASSQVTGTLGGYTF. The DNA is TGCGCCAGCAGCCAAGTAACGGGGACCTTAGGCGGCTACACCTTC.